What follows are 25 T cell receptor beta chains derived from one specimen sequenced in a study of post-analysis software for immune sequencing data. Study-wide results and limits: Four to six TRBV segments were more frequent in patients than controls; TRBV5-6, TRBV5-1 and TRBV20-1 belonged to this group.

These TCRs are of unknown antigen specificity. Unique molecular identifiers were present in the TCR beta cDNA libraries. TCRdb called the PCR reads again in MiXCR, with one record for every CDR3 protein. The table has about 540,000 distinct CDR3 sequences, around 36% seen once. The sequenced material came from blood. All receptors derive from a girl aged 2-17 years with multiple sclerosis.

The chain uses TRBV2 and TRBJ1-2; the D is unclear. In germline, CDR1 is SNHLY, CDR2 FYNNEI. This CDR3 comprises 11 residues. V lost 7 bases to trimming and J lost 5 bases, with 8 bases between them. CDR3 DNA: TGTGCCAGCAACACAGATTATGGCTACACCTTC. Protein product: CASNTDYGYTF.

Points on this clonotype: A much larger clone lies a single base off, so this may be a read error. The chain couples TRBV2 to TRBJ2-7, with TRBD2 matching 7 bases. The J call is doubtful: the DNA matches TRBJ2-5 better. This CDR3 has 13 residues. In germline, CDR1 is SNHLY, CDR2 FYNNEI. DNA of the CDR3: TGTACCAGCGGGGACGGAGGGATGGAGACCCAGTACTTC. It specifies CTSGDGGMETQYF.

V is TRBV4-1 and J is TRBJ2-5, with a possible D match to TRBD2 (6 bases). Germline CDR1 reads MGHRA; CDR2 reads YSYEKL. The CDR3 totals 17 residues. V gave up 0 bases and J gave up 1 base, with 15 bases separating them. In nucleotides, the CDR3 is TGCGCCAGCAGCCAAGAAGGCGGGCTAGCGAGCCAAGAGACCCAGTACTTC. As protein: CASSQEGGLASQETQYF.

This clonotype was found a few times. This chain uses TRBV5-1 with TRBJ2-6; D may match TRBD1 or TRBD2 (6 bases each). The germline V and J ends were trimmed by 4 bases and 2 bases, with 16 bases remaining between them. In germline, CDR1 is SGHRS, CDR2 YFSETQ. The CDR3 is 17 amino acids. CDR3 DNA sequence: TGCGCCAGCAGCACCCGAGGGGGGCCGACTGGGGCCAACGTCCTGACTTTC. This gives the protein CASSTRGGPTGANVLTF.

The chain couples TRBV7-2 to TRBJ2-1, with 10 positions matching TRBD2. CDR3 size: 15 residues. Germline V gene sequence: CDR1 SGHTA, CDR2 FQGNSA. After removal of 1 base from V and 5 bases from J, the junction contained 2 bases not matched to a gene. The CDR3 nucleotides are TGTGCCAGCAGCTTAGTACTAGCGGGGCACAATGAGCAGTTCTTC. As protein: CASSLVLAGHNEQFF.

This chain links TRBV28 with TRBJ2-5, with D perhaps matching TRBD1 (5 bases). V was clipped by 6 bases and J by 5 bases, with 19 bases between them. CDR3 length: 15 amino acids. CDR1 and CDR2 from the germline V gene are MDHEN and SYDVKM. The DNA for the CDR3 is TGTGCCAGCAGCTCTGCGGATGGGGCTGGCGAGACCCAGTACTTC. Translated: CASSSADGAGETQYF. The entire variable domain, with the rest obtained from reference TRBV28 and TRBJ2-5, is as follows: DVKVTQSSRYLVKRTGEKVFLECVQDMDHENMFWYRQDPGLGLRLIYFSYDVKMKEKGDIPEGYSVSREKKERFSLILESASTNQTSMYLCASSSADGAGETQYFGPGTRLLVL.

This clonotype showed up many times. This sequence joins TRBV5-1 and TRBJ2-7; 9 nucleotides line up with TRBD1. J was trimmed by 5 bases and V by 2 bases; bases with no gene match: 8. Germline V gene sequence: CDR1 SGHRS, CDR2 YFSETQ. This CDR3 is 15 amino acids long. Here the CDR3 reads CASSLQGAEADEQYF. The DNA for the CDR3 is TGCGCCAGCAGCTTACAGGGGGCTGAGGCGGACGAGCAGTACTTC.

The chain recombines TRBV9 with TRBJ2-7, with 9 positions matching TRBD1. Germline V gives CDR1 SGDLS, CDR2 YYNGEE. This CDR3 region has 15 residues. V was clipped by 4 bases and J by 4 bases; unmatched bases: 9. The CDR3 bases are TGTGCCAGCAGCCCGGGACAGGGAGTGGAGTACGAGCAGTACTTC. Translated: CASSPGQGVEYEQYF. Drawing the rest from reference TRBV9 and TRBJ2-7, the complete variable domain is DSGVTQTPKHLITATGQRVTLRCSPRSGDLSVYWYQQSLDQGLQFLIQYYNGEERAKGNILERFSAQQFPDLHSELNLSSLELGDSALYFCASSPGQGVEYEQYFGPGTRLTVT.

This clonotype showed up just a few times. This chain uses TRBV14 with TRBJ2-6, with D tentatively TRBD1 or TRBD2 (5 bases each). Trimming stripped 1 base from V and 0 bases from J, with 19 bases between. CDR1 and CDR2 from the germline V gene are SGHDN and FVKESK. The CDR3 runs to 20 residues. CDR3 bases: TGTGCCAGCAGCCAAGTTGTTCTGGGACCCACCCCCTCTGGGGCCAACGTCCTGACTTTC. Translating gives CASSQVVLGPTPSGANVLTF. Variable domain in full (rest from reference TRBV14 and TRBJ2-6): EAGVTQFPSHSVIEKGQTVTLRCDPISGHDNLYWYRRVMGKEIKFLLHFVKESKQDESGMPNNRFLAERTGGTYSTLKVQPAELEDSGVYFCASSQVVLGPTPSGANVLTFGAGSRLTVL.

J is TRBJ1-1 and V is TRBV4-1; D is perhaps TRBD1 (5 bases). Germline CDR1 is MGHRA and CDR2 is YSYEKL. There are 14 residues in the CDR3. V lost 0 bases and J 7 bases, leaving 12 bases between the germline ends. CDR3 sequence: CASSQDRRAGEAFF. The CDR3 DNA sequence: TGCGCCAGCAGCCAAGATCGCAGGGCGGGTGAAGCTTTCTTT.

This clonotype was counted between two and nine times. This CDR3 reads CASSQPGGAEEQYF. For the CDR3, the DNA is TGCGCCAGCAGCCAACCCGGGGGCGCGGAGGAGCAGTACTTC. This chain connects TRBV4-1 to TRBJ2-7; D possibly uses TRBD1 or TRBD2 (6 bases each). V lost 2 bases, J lost 7 bases, and 15 bases lay in between. Germline CDR1 and CDR2: MGHRA and YSYEKL. CDR3 length: 14 amino acids.

This clonotype was counted between two and nine times. The chain couples TRBV5-1 to TRBJ1-2; D is uncertain. The CDR3 is made up of 13 amino acids. With 3 bases removed from V and 6 bases from J, the gap between germline ends came to 12 bases. Germline values: CDR1 SGHRS, CDR2 YFSETQ. The CDR3 here is CASSWPREDGYTF. The CDR3 DNA is TGCGCCAGCAGCTGGCCCCGAGAGGATGGCTACACCTTC.

V and J are TRBV29-1 and TRBJ1-1; D is ambiguous. The CDR3 runs 13 residues. With 3 bases removed from V and 8 bases from J, the gap between germline ends came to 16 bases. Germline values: CDR1 SQVTM, CDR2 ANQGSEA. CDR3 in amino acids: CSVDAGLREEAFF. As DNA, the CDR3 is TGCAGCGTTGATGCTGGCCTGAGGGAGGAAGCTTTCTTT.

CDR3 region: CASSVQQGGYGYTF. CDR3 nucleotide sequence: TGCGCCAGCAGCGTTCAACAGGGTGGCTATGGCTACACCTTC. V and J are TRBV5-1 and TRBJ1-2; maybe TRBD1 (6 bases). CDR3 length: 14 residues. Germline CDR1 SGHRS, CDR2 YFSETQ. V lost 4 bases, J lost 4 bases, and 14 bases lay in between.

This rearrangement joins TRBV9 to TRBJ2-3, with TRBD2 identical over 9 bases. Germline CDR1 reads SGDLS; CDR2 reads YYNGEE. The CDR3 totals 15 residues. V trimming: 4 bases; J trimming: 5 bases; junction bases outside the gene matches: 8. CDR3 region: CASSIATSGLDTQYF. CDR3 in DNA: TGTGCCAGCAGCATAGCGACTAGCGGCTTAGATACGCAGTATTTT.

This sequence joins TRBV10-3 and TRBJ2-3, with 9 bases identical to TRBD2. The CDR3 is 14 residues long. Germline CDR1 ENHRY, CDR2 SYGVKD. The J segment lost 0 bases and the V segment lost 7 bases, leaving 2 bases of the junction unmatched. CDR3 loop: CAITTSGSTDTQYF. The DNA for the CDR3 is TGTGCCATCACGACTAGCGGCAGCACAGATACGCAGTATTTT.

This clonotype showed up just once. The chain is built from TRBV4-1 and TRBJ2-1; the D gene is possibly TRBD1 (6 bases). Germline CDR1 MGHRA, CDR2 YSYEKL. CDR3 length: 15 amino acids. V lost 0 bases, J lost 7 bases, and 13 bases lay in between. As DNA, the CDR3 is TGCGCCAGCAGCCAAGATGGCAGGGGTTTGAATGAGCAGTTCTTC. Protein product: CASSQDGRGLNEQFF.

Only one count was recorded for this clonotype. CDR3 region: CASSGSREQFF. The CDR3 region has the DNA TGCGCCAGCAGCGGGTCTCGTGAGCAGTTCTTC. V is TRBV5-1 and J is TRBJ2-1; D is undetermined. Germline CDR1 SGHRS, CDR2 YFSETQ. The CDR3 consists of 11 residues. Between the trimmed V and J ends, which lost 4 bases and 9 bases, there was a span of 8 bases.

The chain combines TRBV7-8 with TRBJ2-3, with no clear D. CDR3 length equals 17 residues. V lost 8 bases, J lost 0 bases, and 21 bases lay in between. CDR1 and CDR2 from the germline V gene are SGHVS and FQNEAQ. The CDR3, as DNA: TGTGCCAGCGGGAAAGGGCGGCAAACCAAGAGCACAGATACGCAGTATTTT. Translating gives CASGKGRQTKSTDTQYF.

This clonotype has just a few counts. This chain uses TRBV4-2 with TRBJ2-3, with a possible D match to TRBD1 (6 bases). V lost 0 bases and J lost 2, with 15 bases in between. The CDR3 runs 17 residues. The germline gives CDR1 LGHNA, CDR2 YNFKEQ. CDR3 residues: CASSQDRARGNTDTQYF. The CDR3 region has the DNA TGTGCCAGCAGCCAAGATCGGGCCAGGGGTAACACAGATACGCAGTATTTT.

This clonotype has only a few counts. V and J are TRBV12-3 or TRBV12-4 and TRBJ2-5, with 16 nucleotides matching TRBD2. The CDR3 sequence is 17 residues long. J lost 4 bases, V lost 5 bases, and 7 bases had no gene match. CDR3 amino acids: CASSPGLAGGIGETQYF. CDR3 nucleotide sequence: TGTGCCAGCAGTCCGGGACTAGCGGGGGGGATCGGAGAGACCCAGTACTTC.

This clonotype came up a few times. The V and J genes are TRBV4-1 and TRBJ1-2; perhaps TRBD1 as D (5 bases). Germline V gene lookup returns CDR1 MGHRA and CDR2 YSYEKL. The V and J ends lost 0 bases and 3 bases respectively, with 17 bases between them. The length of the CDR3 is 17 residues. The CDR3 is CASSQDYDEGRDYGYTF. CDR3 bases: TGCGCCAGCAGCCAAGATTACGACGAGGGGCGCGACTATGGCTACACCTTC.

Many counts were recorded for this clonotype. V is TRBV29-1 and J is TRBJ2-5, with TRBD1 identical over 7 bases. The J call is uncertain, as TRBJ2-7 better fits the DNA end. CDR3 length equals 14 residues. The germline V gene has CDR1 SQVTM and CDR2 ANQGSEA. The CDR3 loop is CSVVDRPREGEQYF. The CDR3 DNA is TGCAGCGTAGTGGACAGGCCGCGTGAGGGCGAGCAGTACTTC.

The chain couples TRBV13 to TRBJ1-1, with TRBD1 matching over 9 bases. CDR1 and CDR2 from the germline V gene are PRHDT and FYEKMQ (reference sequence). The CDR3 loop spans 14 amino acids. With V trimmed by 4 bases and J by 5 bases, 5 bases remained unmatched. The CDR3 nucleotides are TGTGCCAGCAGCTCCGGGACAGGGCTAACTGAAGCTTTCTTT. It is translated as CASSSGTGLTEAFF.

V and J are TRBV9 and TRBJ1-1; D is possibly TRBD1 (5 bases). V dropped 4 bases and J dropped 10 bases, with 26 bases sitting between them. CDR3 length equals 16 residues. Germline V CDR1 and CDR2: SGDLS, YYNGEE. The DNA for the CDR3 is TGTGCCAGCAGCTTCGATGTGGCGGGGCAAAAGGGCGCAGCTTTCTTT. It specifies CASSFDVAGQKGAAFF. Full variable domain (missing parts from reference TRBV9 and TRBJ1-1): DSGVTQTPKHLITATGQRVTLRCSPRSGDLSVYWYQQSLDQGLQFLIQYYNGEERAKGNILERFSAQQFPDLHSELNLSSLELGDSALYFCASSFDVAGQKGAAFFGQGTRLTVV.